The clone carrying this T cell receptor (beta chain) showed up many times. Its antigen remains unidentified. It was by quantitative 5'-RACE with molecular barcodes that TCR beta libraries were made. TCRdb reprocessed the 5' RACE reads via MiXCR and lists one record per CDR3 protein. The table includes fewer than 550,000 distinct CDR3 sequences, about 5.4% detected once. The V gene end was trimmed by 0 bases and the J gene end by 5 bases; junction bases not matched to a gene: 9. CDR1 and CDR2 (germline): DFQATT, SNEGSKA (reference sequence). The CDR3 sequence is 16 residues long. The data derive from a study of CD8 T cells in ankylosing spondylitis. Findings of the study overall: Significantly higher representation of disease-linked clones was reported for matched ankylosing spondylitis synovial fluid. Earlier authors reported some of these motif variants in reactive arthritis synovial fluid and blood. Disease-associated clonotypes exhibited CD8+ identity and were relatively infrequent in peripheral blood. Seemingly characteristic of ankylosing spondylitis blood was a TCR beta motif consisting of 7 or 8 highly homologous variants.

Sample: blood, either unsorted or a sorted T cell fraction (not recorded which). The chain is built from TRBV20-1 and TRBJ2-2, with 7 nucleotides matching TRBD1. The TCR sequence derives from a male donor with ankylosing spondylitis. The CDR3 DNA reads TGCAGTGCTAGAGATCTCGCCAGGGGGTATACCGGGGAGCTGTTTTTT. It specifies CSARDLARGYTGELFF.